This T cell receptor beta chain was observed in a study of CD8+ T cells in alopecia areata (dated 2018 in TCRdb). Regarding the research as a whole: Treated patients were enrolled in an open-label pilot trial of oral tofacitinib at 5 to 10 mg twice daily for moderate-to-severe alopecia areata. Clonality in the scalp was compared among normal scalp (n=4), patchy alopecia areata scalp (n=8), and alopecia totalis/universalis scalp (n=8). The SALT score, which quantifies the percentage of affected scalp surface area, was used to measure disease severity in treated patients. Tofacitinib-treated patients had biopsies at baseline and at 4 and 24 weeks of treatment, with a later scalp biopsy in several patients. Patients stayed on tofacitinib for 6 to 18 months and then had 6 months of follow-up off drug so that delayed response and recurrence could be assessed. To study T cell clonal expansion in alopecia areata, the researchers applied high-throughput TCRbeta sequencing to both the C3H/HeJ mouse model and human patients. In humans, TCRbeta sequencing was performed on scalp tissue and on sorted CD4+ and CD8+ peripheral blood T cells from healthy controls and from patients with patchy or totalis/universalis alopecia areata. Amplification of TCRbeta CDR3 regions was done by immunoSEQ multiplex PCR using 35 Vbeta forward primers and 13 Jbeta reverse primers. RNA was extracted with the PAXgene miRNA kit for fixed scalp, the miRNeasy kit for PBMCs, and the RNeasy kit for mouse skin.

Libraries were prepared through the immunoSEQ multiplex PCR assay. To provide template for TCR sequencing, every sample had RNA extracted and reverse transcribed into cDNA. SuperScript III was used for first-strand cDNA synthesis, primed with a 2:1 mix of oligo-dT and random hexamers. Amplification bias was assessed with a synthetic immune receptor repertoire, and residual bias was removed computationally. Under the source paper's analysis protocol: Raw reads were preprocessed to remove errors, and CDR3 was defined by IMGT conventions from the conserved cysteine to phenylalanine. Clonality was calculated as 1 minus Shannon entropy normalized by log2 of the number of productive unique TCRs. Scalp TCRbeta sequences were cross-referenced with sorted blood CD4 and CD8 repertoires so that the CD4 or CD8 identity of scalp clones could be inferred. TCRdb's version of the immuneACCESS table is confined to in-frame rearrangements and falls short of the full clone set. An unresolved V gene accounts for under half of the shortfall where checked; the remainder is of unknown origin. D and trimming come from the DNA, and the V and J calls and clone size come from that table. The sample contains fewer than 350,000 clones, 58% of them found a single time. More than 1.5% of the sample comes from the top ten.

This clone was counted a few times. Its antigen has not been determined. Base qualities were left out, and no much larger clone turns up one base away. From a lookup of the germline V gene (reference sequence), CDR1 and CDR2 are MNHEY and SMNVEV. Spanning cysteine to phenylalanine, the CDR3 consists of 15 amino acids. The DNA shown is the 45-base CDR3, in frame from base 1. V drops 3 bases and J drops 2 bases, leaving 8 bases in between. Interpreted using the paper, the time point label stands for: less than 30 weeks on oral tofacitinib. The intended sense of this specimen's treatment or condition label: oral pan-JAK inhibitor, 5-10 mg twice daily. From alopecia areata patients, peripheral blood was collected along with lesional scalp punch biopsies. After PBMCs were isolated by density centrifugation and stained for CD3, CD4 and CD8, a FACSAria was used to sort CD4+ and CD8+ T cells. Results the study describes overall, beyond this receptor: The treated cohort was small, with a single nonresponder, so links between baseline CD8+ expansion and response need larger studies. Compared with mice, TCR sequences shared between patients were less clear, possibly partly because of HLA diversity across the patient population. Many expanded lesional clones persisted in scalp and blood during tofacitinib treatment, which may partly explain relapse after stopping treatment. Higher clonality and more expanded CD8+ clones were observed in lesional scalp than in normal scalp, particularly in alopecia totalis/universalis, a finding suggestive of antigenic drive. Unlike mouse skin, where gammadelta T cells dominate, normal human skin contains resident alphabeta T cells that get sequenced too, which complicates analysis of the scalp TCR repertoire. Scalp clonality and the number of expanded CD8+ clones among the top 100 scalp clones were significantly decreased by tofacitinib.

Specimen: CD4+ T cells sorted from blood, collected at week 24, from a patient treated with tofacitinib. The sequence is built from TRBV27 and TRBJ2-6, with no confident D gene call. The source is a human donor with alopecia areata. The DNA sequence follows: TGTGCCAGCAGTTTCCTTACGACTGGGGCCAACGTCCTGACTTTC. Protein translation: CASSFLTTGANVLTF.